The TCR beta chain under discussion was sequenced for a study of control samples from healthy donors and cancer patients. Germline V gene lookup returns CDR1 SGHRS and CDR2 YFSETQ. V gave up 0 bases and J gave up 5 bases, with 8 bases separating them. There are 14 residues in the CDR3. Here immunoSEQ multiplex PCR was the method, and the copy in TCRdb shows in-frame clones only, minus some. Among more than 85,000 clones listed, under 90% were seen once. The receptor's source is a woman in her fifties or sixties in good health. Sequencing was carried out using blood. The rearrangement uses TRBV5-1 and TRBJ2-2; no clear D gene. The CDR3 region is CASSLEAVTGELFF. CDR3 in DNA: TGCGCCAGCAGCTTGGAGGCAGTTACCGGGGAGCTGTTTTTT.